This TCR beta chain was recovered during a study of shared clonotypes between healthy human individuals. The study's findings and limits: Sorted-subset samples were not fully sequenced, rarefaction indicated. Four donors shared around 5% of their naive CD4 clonotypes. Sequencing depth was expected to influence donor clonotype sharing.

V gave up 9 bases and J gave up 7 bases, with 15 bases separating them. The CDR3 loop spans 12 amino acids. Germline CDR1 is MNHEY and CDR2 is SMNVEV (reference sequence). TCRdb's copy holds only in-frame clones and misses some; the assay was immunoSEQ multiplex PCR. The sample records around 600,000 clones, 85% to 95% being singletons. Positive CCR7 selection of CD45RO-negative cells yielded the naive CD8 cells, and terminally differentiated effector memory CD45RA+ cells were excluded. With regard to this clone: The antigen remains unidentified.

This receptor was taken from a woman in her thirties in good health. The sequenced material came from naive CD8+ T cells sorted from blood. V and J are TRBV27 and TRBJ1-1; possible D gene TRBD1, 5 bases. The CDR3: CARDSGDYEAFF. The CDR3 region has the DNA TGTGCCAGGGACTCGGGGGACTATGAAGCTTTCTTT.